The entry below describes one TCR beta chain. The antigen remains unidentified. The study's findings and limits: The larger cohort examined one V-J beta rearrangement, not whole repertoires.

Between the trimmed V and J ends, which lost 6 bases and 6 bases, there was a span of 25 bases. The V gene's germline CDR1 is DFQATT and CDR2 SNEGSKA (reference sequence). This CDR3 is 16 amino acids long. Semi-nested PCR with Nested Universal Primer A followed constant-region reverse priming of full-length variable regions. TCRdb analysed the 5' RACE reads with MiXCR anew, one entry per CDR3 protein. This table holds around 52,000 distinct CDR3 sequences, 28% found once. Sequenced material: tumor-infiltrating memory CD4+ T cells sorted from the breast tumor. The sample's subset: memory CD4+ T cells, CD4+CD45RO+CD25-. The chain joins TRBV20-1 to TRBJ2-3; D may be TRBD1 (5 bases). This receptor was identified in a female donor with breast cancer. The DNA for the CDR3 is TGCAGTGCCCCTCCTCAAGCCGTAAAACAGGAGGATACGCAGTATTTT. Its translation is CSAPPQAVKQEDTQYF.